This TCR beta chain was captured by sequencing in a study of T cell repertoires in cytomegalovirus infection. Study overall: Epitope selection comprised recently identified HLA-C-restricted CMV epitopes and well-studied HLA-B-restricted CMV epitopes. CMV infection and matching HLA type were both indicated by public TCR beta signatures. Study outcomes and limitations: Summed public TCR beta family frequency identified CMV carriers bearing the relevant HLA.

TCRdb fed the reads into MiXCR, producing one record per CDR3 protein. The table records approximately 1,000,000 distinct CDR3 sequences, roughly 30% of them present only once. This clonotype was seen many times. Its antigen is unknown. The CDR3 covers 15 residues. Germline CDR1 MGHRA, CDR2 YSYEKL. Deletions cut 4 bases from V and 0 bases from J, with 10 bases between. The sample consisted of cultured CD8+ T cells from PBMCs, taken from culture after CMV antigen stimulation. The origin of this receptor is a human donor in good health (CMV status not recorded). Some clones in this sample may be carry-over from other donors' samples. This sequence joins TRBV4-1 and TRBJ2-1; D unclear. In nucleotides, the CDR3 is TGCGCCAGCAGCCCCGACCCGATCTCCTACAATGAGCAGTTCTTC. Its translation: CASSPDPISYNEQFF.